This T cell receptor beta chain was recovered during a study of post-analysis software for immune sequencing data. Study-wide points: Strong co-clustering by F measure was evident for samples that had been prepared in the same batch. Elevated frequency relative to controls characterized four or five TRBV segments in patients, TRBV5-6, TRBV5-1 and TRBV20-1 among them. Controls had significantly higher normalized Chao1 diversity than multiple sclerosis patients.

The length of the CDR3 is 17 residues. Trimming took 5 bases from V and 3 from J, leaving 17 bases between them. Germline CDR1 is MNHEY and CDR2 is SMNVEV (reference sequence). Unique molecular identifiers were built into the TCR beta cDNA libraries. Each CDR3 protein gets one entry after TCRdb re-called the PCR reads with MiXCR. The top ten hold approximately 0.6% of the sample, which has roughly 800,000 distinct CDR3 sequences, roughly 30% seen once. Notes on this clonotype: Its cognate antigen is unknown.

This chain links TRBV27 with TRBJ1-6; TRBD1 is a possible D gene (5 bases). The sequence came from a girl aged 10-17 years with multiple sclerosis. Sequencing used blood. The CDR3 reads CASSMKRDGHYNSPLHF. The CDR3 bases are TGTGCCAGCAGTATGAAGCGGGACGGCCACTATAATTCACCCCTCCACTTT.